The next 20 T cell receptor beta chains were all read from a single sample in a study of blood T cells in healthy people across ages. The use of a sample-barcoded 5' primer and a J-beta primer mix characterized a second PCR of 7 to 11 cycles. TCRdb reprocessed the 5' RACE reads with MiXCR, giving one entry per CDR3 protein. The profile shows 750,000 to 1,000,000 distinct CDR3 sequences, about 29% of them singletons. These data were also reused for a study on T cells of mothers and their children.

The sequencing input was blood. These receptor sequences come from a woman between 40 and 55 years old in good health.

This clonotype was counted between two and nine times. The rearrangement joins TRBV2 to TRBJ1-2, with 10 bases fitting TRBD1. The CDR3 has 15 residues. Per the germline V gene, CDR1 is SNHLY and CDR2 is FYNNEI. Germline trimming cut 6 bases from V and 3 bases from J; bases unmatched to any gene: 7. The CDR3 coding sequence is TGTGCCAGCAGCGTCACCGGGACAGGGGACTATGGCTACACCTTC. Residues: CASSVTGTGDYGYTF. The full variable domain, rest sourced from reference TRBV2 and TRBJ1-2, is EPEVTQTPSHQVTQMGQEVILRCVPISNHLYFYWYRQILGQKVEFLVSFYNNEISEKSEIFDDQFSVERPDGSNFTLKIRSTKLEDSAMYFCASSVTGTGDYGYTFGSGTRLTVV.

This clonotype has a count of ten or more. This chain connects TRBV20-1 to TRBJ2-7; a weak D match, TRBD1 (5 bases). Deletions cut 6 bases from V and 4 bases from J, with 16 bases between. The germline gives CDR1 DFQATT, CDR2 SNEGSKA (reference sequence). The CDR3 consists of 13 residues. DNA of the CDR3: TGCAGTGCGGACGACGGACAAAAATACGAGCAGTACTTC. Translated, it gives CSADDGQKYEQYF.

A few counts support this clonotype. The rearrangement joins TRBV10-3 to TRBJ1-2; no clear D gene. CDR1 ENHRY and CDR2 SYGVKD come from the germline V gene. The V end lost 8 bases, the J end lost 2 bases, and 9 bases lay between the germline ends. The CDR3 loop spans 12 amino acids. The CDR3, as DNA: TGTGCCATCGAAGGAGGGAACTATGGCTACACCTTC. Translating gives CAIEGGNYGYTF.

This clonotype turned up a few times. The chain's CDR3 is CASSSFGTGKNEQFF. The CDR3 DNA sequence: TGTGCCAGCAGTTCTTTCGGGACAGGGAAGAATGAGCAGTTCTTC. This chain uses TRBV6-5 with TRBJ2-1; TRBD1 matches 9 bases. Germline values: CDR1 MNHEY, CDR2 SVGAGI. The CDR3 is 15 residues long. Trimming cost V 4 bases and J 7 bases; bases outside gene matches: 8.

This clonotype was observed a few times. The V and J genes are TRBV7-8 and TRBJ2-3, with 9 nucleotides matching TRBD1. Per germline, CDR1 SGHVS and CDR2 FQNEAQ. Trimming took 6 bases from V and 0 from J; bases not matched to a gene: 4. The CDR3 extends over 15 amino acids. In nucleotides, the CDR3 is TGTGCCAGCAGGACCGGGACAGGGAGCACAGATACGCAGTATTTT. Translating it yields CASRTGTGSTDTQYF.

There are many counts of this clonotype. The rearrangement joins TRBV7-9 to TRBJ2-3, with unresolved D. Germline CDR1 is SEHNR and CDR2 is FQNEAQ (reference sequence). V was trimmed by 0 bases and J by 6 bases, leaving 10 bases between them. This CDR3 is 14 amino acids long. The CDR3 DNA sequence: TGTGCCAGCAGCTTAGCCCTCTCAACCGATACGCAGTATTTT. Amino acids: CASSLALSTDTQYF.

This clonotype was seen only once. At one of its ends the junction is not consistent with the germline gene, which may arise from a read error. The rearrangement uses TRBV12-3 or TRBV12-4 and TRBJ2-3; 7 bases map to TRBD2. This CDR3 has 14 residues. CDR3 amino acids: CASSLAVRVDTQYF. DNA for the CDR3: TGTGCCAGCAGTCTAGCGGTGAGAGTAGATACGCAGTATTTT.

This clonotype occurred a few times. V and J are TRBV5-1 and TRBJ2-1, with TRBD2 identical over 9 bases. The CDR3 runs to 15 residues. Germline CDR1 and CDR2: SGHRS and YFSETQ. V was pared by 2 bases and J by 2 bases, with 2 bases of the junction left unmatched. The CDR3 nucleotides read TGCGCCAGCAGCTTTGGCGGGGGGGCCTACAATGAGCAGTTCTTC. It translates to CASSFGGGAYNEQFF.

V is TRBV6-2 or TRBV6-3 and J is TRBJ1-2; D gene uncertain. Per the germline V gene, CDR1 is MNHEY and CDR2 is SVGEGT. V gave up 3 bases and J gave up 5 bases, with 7 bases separating them. The CDR3 spans 12 residues. The CDR3 nucleotides are TGTGCCAGCAGTTATACGACTTATGGCTACACCTTC. This sequence encodes CASSYTTYGYTF.

This clonotype was counted only a few times. The chain recombines TRBV5-4 with TRBJ2-1; tentatively, D is TRBD2 (7 bases). V was cut by 4 bases and J by 7 bases, with 15 bases left in between. CDR3 length: 14 amino acids. Germline V gene data show CDR1 as SGHNT and CDR2 as YYREEE (reference sequence). Here the CDR3 DNA reads TGTGCCAGCAGCCCCCGAGGGGGGGGTAATGAGCAGTTCTTC. Translated, it gives CASSPRGGGNEQFF. The full variable domain, its missing parts supplied by reference TRBV5-4 and TRBJ2-1, is ETGVTQSPTHLIKTRGQQVTLRCSSQSGHNTVSWYQQALGQGPQFIFQYYREEENGRGNFPPRFSGLQFPNYSSELNVNALELDDSALYLCASSPRGGGNEQFFGPGTRLTVL.

In this sample, this clonotype turned up a few times. The rearrangement joins TRBV7-2 to TRBJ2-3, with 10 bases lining up with TRBD1. Germline CDR1 and CDR2: SGHTA and FQGNSA. V shed 5 bases, J shed 0 bases, and the junction held 5 bases outside the gene matches. The CDR3 extends over 16 amino acids. CDR3 nucleotides: TGTGCCAGCAGCACGAGACAGGGGGCTAGCACAGATACGCAGTATTTT. The encoded protein is CASSTRQGASTDTQYF.

V usage is TRBV7-2 and J usage is TRBJ1-4; D unresolved. The CDR3 loop spans 15 amino acids. V was trimmed by 2 bases and J by 5 bases, leaving 12 bases between them. Per germline, CDR1 SGHTA and CDR2 FQGNSA. Written as DNA, the CDR3 is TGTGCCAGCAGCTTAAACCACGGAAGAAATGAAAAACTGTTTTTT. Translating it yields CASSLNHGRNEKLFF.

V and J are TRBV24-1 and TRBJ1-1; D is possibly TRBD1 (5 bases). CDR3 size: 13 residues. Germline CDR1 reads KGHDR; CDR2 reads SFDVKD. Trimming stripped 1 base from V and 5 bases from J, with 7 bases between. CDR3: CATSDFQGTEAFF. The DNA of the CDR3 is TGTGCCACCAGTGATTTTCAGGGAACTGAAGCTTTCTTT.

The rearrangement links TRBV7-6 to TRBJ1-1, with D perhaps matching TRBD1 (5 bases). Germline V CDR1 and CDR2: SGHVS, FNYEAQ. With 5 bases removed from V and 5 bases from J, the gap between germline ends came to 18 bases. The CDR3 loop spans 15 amino acids. DNA of the CDR3: TGTGCCAGCAGCCCCCTCGGGCAGGGAGGAACTGAAGCTTTCTTT. Protein product: CASSPLGQGGTEAFF.

The rearrangement uses TRBV29-1 and TRBJ2-1, with a tentative D call TRBD2 (6 bases). CDR3 length: 15 residues. Germline assignment: CDR1 SQVTM and CDR2 ANQGSEA. V dropped 2 bases and J dropped 4 bases, with 15 bases sitting between them. CDR3 coding DNA: TGCAGCGTTGAAAGGACTACCGCTGCATACAATGAGCAGTTCTTC. This gives the protein CSVERTTAAYNEQFF.

This chain uses TRBV7-3 with TRBJ2-1; D is perhaps TRBD1 (6 bases). Germline V gene lookup returns CDR1 SGHTA and CDR2 FQGTGA. This CDR3 is 14 amino acids long. V dropped 1 base and J dropped 8 bases, with 12 bases sitting between them. The CDR3 sequence: CASSLRGLSDEQFF. CDR3 in DNA: TGTGCCAGCAGCTTAAGGGGGCTCTCTGATGAGCAGTTCTTC.

V usage is TRBV29-1 and J usage is TRBJ2-3, with 10 positions matching TRBD2. CDR1 SQVTM and CDR2 ANQGSEA come from the germline V gene. J gave up 2 bases and V 4 bases, and 3 bases lay outside the gene matches. The CDR3 covers 14 residues. The CDR3 region has the DNA TGCAGCGTTGCCGGACTAGCGGCCACAGATACGCAGTATTTT. It yields the protein CSVAGLAATDTQYF.

This clonotype was recorded a few times. The CDR3 DNA is TGCGCCAGCAGCCCTACCGGACAGTTGTACGAGCAGTACTTC. It specifies CASSPTGQLYEQYF. The rearrangement links TRBV5-1 to TRBJ2-7, with a weak D call TRBD1 (6 bases). The CDR3 consists of 14 residues. Germline assignment: CDR1 SGHRS and CDR2 YFSETQ. Trimming shortened V by 4 bases and J by 4 bases, and 15 bases separated the two germline ends.

This clonotype came up many times. CDR3 coding DNA: TGTGCCAGCAGTTTAGGGACTAGTCCAAATTACAATGAGCAGTTCTTC. Its protein is CASSLGTSPNYNEQFF. V gene TRBV12-3 or TRBV12-4 combines with J gene TRBJ2-1; 7 bases align to TRBD2. V dropped 1 base and J dropped 4; count of bases not matched to a gene: 7. This CDR3 spans 16 amino acids.

This clonotype was seen a handful of times. The rearrangement uses TRBV14 and TRBJ1-1, with no clear D. V was shortened by 1 base and J by 6 bases, with 15 bases between the two germline ends. Germline V gives CDR1 SGHDN, CDR2 FVKESK. The CDR3 spans 15 residues. The CDR3 region has the DNA TGTGCCAGCAGCCAAGTCCGGGGTTTGAGGGCTGAAGCTTTCTTT. Protein: CASSQVRGLRAEAFF.